Sequencing of this TCR beta chain was carried out in a study of T cell responses to AZD1222 COVID-19 vaccine. Study-wide results and caveats: Epitopes outside B.1.351 and B.1.1.7 mutated regions reportedly drew nearly half of spike TCRs.

On this clone itself: Its specificity is not known.

Trimming cost V 2 bases and J 5 bases, with 12 bases left between them. The CDR3 extends over 14 amino acids. The V gene's germline CDR1 is MNHEY and CDR2 SVGAGI. Sequenced by immunoSEQ multiplex PCR; TCRdb stores in-frame clones only, minus some. The data show tens of thousands of clones, 88% seen once. The starting material was peripheral blood, obtained 28 days after the second dose of the MenACWY control vaccine. This sequence was found in an adult who received the MenACWY meningococcal vaccine as a control. V gene TRBV6-5 combines with J gene TRBJ1-1; the D is unclear. The CDR3 sequence: CASSYPRKGTEAFF. The DNA for the CDR3 is TGTGCCAGCAGTTACCCTAGAAAGGGAACTGAAGCTTTCTTT.